The clone carrying this T cell receptor (beta chain) turned up a few times. Antigen specificity is unknown. Some clones are missing from TCRdb's copy, which holds only in-frame ones; the method was immunoSEQ multiplex PCR. The table has 2 million to 2.5 million clones, about 94% seen once. Germline lookup yields CDR1 LNHDA and CDR2 SQIVND (reference sequence). The CDR3 has 15 residues. V was cut by 2 bases and J by 4 bases, with 14 bases left in between. These data come from a study of shared clonotypes between healthy human individuals. Study results and caveats: A generally larger estimated richness was seen in naive subsets than in memory subsets.

The sequence derives from a man in his late teens or twenties in good health. This chain links TRBV19 with TRBJ1-2; D gene unclear. The sample was naive CD4+ T cells sorted from blood. The subset here: CD45RA+ positively selected. The CDR3 is CASSIPLYSGYGYTF. The CDR3 nucleotides read TGTGCCAGTAGTATACCCCTATATTCTGGCTATGGCTACACCTTC.